This T cell receptor beta chain emerged from a study of T cell responses to AZD1222 COVID-19 vaccine. Trimming took 3 bases from V and 0 from J; bases not matched to a gene: 6. This CDR3 has 16 residues. The germline CDR1 and CDR2 sequences are LGHNA and YNFKEQ. Method: immunoSEQ multiplex PCR; TCRdb's copy keeps in-frame clones and lacks some. The data hold approximately 150,000 clones, with 90% to 95% observed a single time. The chain joins TRBV4-2 to TRBJ2-7; 9 nucleotides agree with TRBD1. Sequenced material: peripheral blood, taken 28 days after the second AZD1222 dose. The receptor was derived from an adult who received the AZD1222 COVID-19 vaccine. The CDR3 DNA is TGTGCCAGCAGCCACCAACAGGGGGCCAGCTCCTACGAGCAGTACTTC. As protein: CASSHQQGASSYEQYF.